The rows below give T cell receptor beta chains drawn from one sample of a study of identical twins. MiXCR, applied by TCRdb to the 5' RACE reads, yields one record per CDR3 protein. The sample consists of some 500,000 distinct CDR3 sequences, approximately 14% of them appearing once. This sample was also put to use in a study of yellow fever vaccine responses in identical twins.

The sample consisted of CD4+ T cells sorted from blood. These TCRs come from a woman between 18 and 30 years old in good health. The conserved cysteine and the conserved F or W are not part of the CDR3 here. Fields, in order: CDR3 protein, clone size, V gene, J gene. Some rows mark clone size as missing; the rest say once, few, many or name a class of expanded clone.

CDR3aa: ASSQYTQTSGANVLT
abundance: few
v_gene: TRBV3-1
j_gene: TRBJ2-6

CDR3aa: ASSLRDSYEQY
abundance: many
v_gene: TRBV7-9
j_gene: TRBJ2-7

CDR3aa: ASSRTSGRAEGPYEQY
abundance: few
v_gene: TRBV6-2/TRBV6-3
j_gene: TRBJ2-7

CDR3aa: ASSSPGQKTEKLF
abundance: few
v_gene: TRBV7-8
j_gene: TRBJ1-4

CDR3aa: AWRGLAGGSRQY
abundance: few
v_gene: TRBV30
j_gene: TRBJ2-3

CDR3aa: ASSLAGTGGIHEQY
abundance: few
v_gene: TRBV12-3/TRBV12-4
j_gene: TRBJ2-7

CDR3aa: ASSLVGRRTAEQY
abundance: NA
v_gene: TRBV5-1
j_gene: TRBJ2-7

CDR3aa: ATSREGASSYEQY
abundance: few
v_gene: TRBV15
j_gene: TRBJ2-7

CDR3aa: ASSREGTSGVTSTDTQY
abundance: NA
v_gene: TRBV4-2
j_gene: TRBJ2-3

CDR3aa: ASSQWASQNLENSYNEQF
abundance: NA
v_gene: TRBV3-1
j_gene: TRBJ2-1

CDR3aa: ASSVGRRDNEQF
abundance: NA
v_gene: TRBV5-5
j_gene: TRBJ2-1

CDR3aa: ASSLGTGRYNEQF
abundance: many
v_gene: TRBV12-3/TRBV12-4
j_gene: TRBJ2-1

CDR3aa: ASSPALLAGGLLGTQY
abundance: few
v_gene: TRBV9
j_gene: TRBJ2-5

CDR3aa: ASSGGTGNFQETQY
abundance: once
v_gene: TRBV2
j_gene: TRBJ2-5

CDR3aa: ASSHTSGPYNEQF
abundance: NA
v_gene: TRBV6-2/TRBV6-3
j_gene: TRBJ2-1

CDR3aa: ASSFNREADTQY
abundance: few
v_gene: TRBV5-1
j_gene: TRBJ2-3

CDR3aa: ASSSREVETQY
abundance: NA
v_gene: TRBV5-4
j_gene: TRBJ2-5

CDR3aa: ASSFFSRGGVTDTQY
abundance: NA
v_gene: TRBV5-6
j_gene: TRBJ2-3

CDR3aa: ASSSTSGGAADTQY
abundance: many
v_gene: TRBV9
j_gene: TRBJ2-3

CDR3aa: SGRQGALGELF
abundance: many
v_gene: TRBV29-1
j_gene: TRBJ2-2

CDR3aa: SARTSGRARVRDTQY
abundance: NA
v_gene: TRBV20-1
j_gene: TRBJ2-3

CDR3aa: ASSLESSSTDTQY
abundance: NA
v_gene: TRBV5-1
j_gene: TRBJ2-3

CDR3aa: ASRAGGQRTQPQH
abundance: few
v_gene: TRBV6-1
j_gene: TRBJ1-5

CDR3aa: ASSPRDSYGVETQY
abundance: NA
v_gene: TRBV9
j_gene: TRBJ2-5

CDR3aa: ASSEFPLLF
abundance: NA
v_gene: TRBV25-1
j_gene: TRBJ1-4

CDR3aa: ASSSENRGYGYT
abundance: many
v_gene: TRBV11-2
j_gene: TRBJ1-2

CDR3aa: ASSLAGLRDGELF
abundance: few
v_gene: TRBV5-1
j_gene: TRBJ2-2

CDR3aa: ASSPVVSGLNQPQH
abundance: NA
v_gene: TRBV18
j_gene: TRBJ1-5

CDR3aa: ASSDSPSGQPNNSPLH
abundance: NA
v_gene: TRBV9
j_gene: TRBJ1-6

CDR3aa: STGFQPQH
abundance: once
v_gene: TRBV20-1
j_gene: TRBJ1-5

CDR3aa: SGGQATYEQY
abundance: few
v_gene: TRBV29-1
j_gene: TRBJ2-7

CDR3aa: ASREALSGQGSSGANVLT
abundance: NA
v_gene: TRBV5-1
j_gene: TRBJ2-6

CDR3aa: ASSRDNVSKNIQY
abundance: few
v_gene: TRBV28
j_gene: TRBJ2-4

CDR3aa: ATRTPGSYEQY
abundance: few
v_gene: TRBV6-1
j_gene: TRBJ2-7

CDR3aa: ASSAQTGNYGYT
abundance: NA
v_gene: TRBV6-1
j_gene: TRBJ1-2

CDR3aa: ASKTGHDATDTQY
abundance: many
v_gene: TRBV27
j_gene: TRBJ2-3

CDR3aa: ASSFLEGGSYEQY
abundance: NA
v_gene: TRBV7-9
j_gene: TRBJ2-7

CDR3aa: ASSLSLPGLAEFSMRAGELF
abundance: NA
v_gene: TRBV5-4
j_gene: TRBJ2-2

CDR3aa: ASTPGLAVLNEQF
abundance: NA
v_gene: TRBV28
j_gene: TRBJ2-1

CDR3aa: ASSYYREEQF
abundance: many
v_gene: TRBV5-1
j_gene: TRBJ2-1

CDR3aa: ASSSVETSGSYEQY
abundance: NA
v_gene: TRBV5-1
j_gene: TRBJ2-7

CDR3aa: ASSYLGGLNTEAF
abundance: few
v_gene: TRBV6-5
j_gene: TRBJ1-1

CDR3aa: ASSPAGLGNEQF
abundance: NA
v_gene: TRBV18
j_gene: TRBJ2-1

CDR3aa: ASSVRTRTHGAQY
abundance: NA
v_gene: TRBV9
j_gene: TRBJ2-7

CDR3aa: ASSYSMTRWGY
abundance: NA
v_gene: TRBV6-2/TRBV6-3
j_gene: TRBJ2-7

CDR3aa: ASSYGSYGYT
abundance: NA
v_gene: TRBV6-2/TRBV6-3
j_gene: TRBJ1-2

CDR3aa: ASSQLGGPREQY
abundance: NA
v_gene: TRBV3-1
j_gene: TRBJ2-7

CDR3aa: ASSFRNTSGRNHEQY
abundance: many
v_gene: TRBV5-1
j_gene: TRBJ2-7

CDR3aa: ASSQDRAYETQY
abundance: many
v_gene: TRBV3-1
j_gene: TRBJ2-5

CDR3aa: ASSVDGTRATDTQY
abundance: NA
v_gene: TRBV9
j_gene: TRBJ2-3

CDR3aa: ASNGGAGTGVPEQY
abundance: NA
v_gene: TRBV6-1
j_gene: TRBJ2-7

CDR3aa: SADAGTSGTTSTDTQY
abundance: few
v_gene: TRBV20-1
j_gene: TRBJ2-3

CDR3aa: SALLQGGQPQH
abundance: few
v_gene: TRBV20-1
j_gene: TRBJ1-5